The 10 T cell receptor beta chains presented below share a single source sample, sequenced in a study of CD4 T cells in relation to SARS-CoV-2 and coronaviruses. Here immunoSEQ multiplex PCR was the method, and the copy in TCRdb shows in-frame clones only, minus some. The top ten clones hold 1.3% to 1.5% of a sample with roughly 61,000 clones, about nine tenths of them seen once. Unexposed donor CD4+ T cells date from 2011-2018, before the COVID-19 pandemic. Sequencing input: memory CD4+ T cells from PBMCs. These receptors were collected from a human donor in good health.

The chain uses TRBV7-2 and TRBJ2-5; a weak D match, TRBD2 (6 bases). CDR3 length: 15 amino acids. In germline, CDR1 is SGHTA, CDR2 FQGNSA. V shed 1 base and J shed 4 bases, with 13 bases lying between them. Here the CDR3 DNA reads TGTGCCAGCAGCTTAGTTCGGGGGTCGGGAGAGACCCAGTACTTC. It codes for CASSLVRGSGETQYF.

The chain employs TRBV6-5 and TRBJ2-1; 9 bases map to TRBD2. The germline CDR1 and CDR2 sequences are MNHEY and SVGAGI. The CDR3 is 14 residues long. V dropped 4 bases and J dropped 9; count of bases not matched to a gene: 7. Here the CDR3 reads CASSSSGRKSEQFF. For the CDR3, the DNA is TGTGCCAGCAGTTCCAGCGGGAGGAAGAGTGAGCAGTTCTTC.

The count of this clone is one. The chain is built from TRBV4-2 and TRBJ1-2; TRBD1 aligns across 7 bases. This CDR3 contains 18 residues. V lost 4 bases to trimming and J lost 0 bases; unmatched junction nucleotides: 14. The germline V gene encodes CDR1 LGHNA and CDR2 YNFKEQ. The CDR3 nucleotides are TGTGCCAGCAGCCTAGCAAGGGACAGTTTAGCAACTAACTATGGCTACACCTTC. This encodes CASSLARDSLATNYGYTF.

A few counts support this clone. The chain links TRBV7-2 to TRBJ1-5; the D gene is possibly TRBD1 (5 bases). CDR1 SGHTA and CDR2 FQGNSA come from the germline V gene. V lost 4 bases to trimming and J lost 4 bases, with 14 bases between them. The CDR3 extends over 15 amino acids. The CDR3 coding sequence is TGTGCCAGCAGCTCTCAGGGCTCGGCGAATCAGCCCCAGCATTTT. Translating gives CASSSQGSANQPQHF.

This clone was observed a single time. The rearrangement links TRBV7-8 to TRBJ1-5; D gene unclear. Germline lookup yields CDR1 SGHVS and CDR2 FQNEAQ. CDR3 length equals 13 residues. V was pared by 0 bases and J by 7 bases, with 7 bases between. The CDR3 nucleotides read TGTGCCAGCAGCTTAGCGTTAGAACAGCCCCAGCATTTT. It yields the protein CASSLALEQPQHF. The full variable domain, with the rest looked up from reference TRBV7-8 and TRBJ1-5, is GAGVSQSPRYKVAKRGQDVALRCDPISGHVSLFWYQQALGQGPEFLTYFQNEAQLDKSGLPSDRFFAERPEGSVSTLKIQRTQQEDSAVYLCASSLALEQPQHFGDGTRLSIL.

This clone was seen only once. V is TRBV15 and J is TRBJ1-2, with D possibly matching TRBD1 (6 bases). The CDR3 covers 16 residues. V lost 0 bases, J lost 5 bases, and 16 bases lay in between. Germline V gives CDR1 LNHNV, CDR2 YYDKDF (reference sequence). The CDR3 loop reads CATSRDRGQNTYGYTF. CDR3 in DNA: TGTGCCACCAGCAGAGATCGAGGACAGAACACTTATGGCTACACCTTC.

The rearrangement uses TRBV7-3 and TRBJ1-1; D is undetermined. The CDR3 sequence is 14 residues long. The germline V and J ends were trimmed by 0 bases and 7 bases, with 12 bases remaining between them. Germline CDR1 reads SGHTA; CDR2 reads FQGTGA. This CDR3 reads CASSLTAARDEAFF. CDR3 sequence (DNA): TGTGCCAGCAGCTTAACGGCAGCACGCGATGAAGCTTTCTTT.

A single count supports this clone. The rearrangement links TRBV2 to TRBJ1-1, with 7 bases aligning to TRBD1. The V segment lost 7 bases and the J segment 5 bases; nucleotides outside the gene matches: 7. The germline V gene has CDR1 SNHLY and CDR2 FYNNEI. The CDR3 contains 13 residues. CDR3 DNA sequence: TGTGCCAGCAAGGACAGGCAGGGAACTGAAGCTTTCTTT. It codes for CASKDRQGTEAFF.

The V and J genes are TRBV12-3 or TRBV12-4 and TRBJ1-3; no reliable D call. The length of the CDR3 is 13 residues. V gave up 3 bases and J gave up 1 base, with 4 bases separating them. As DNA, the CDR3 is TGTGCCAGCAGTTTGAGATCTGGAAACACCATATATTTT. Translated: CASSLRSGNTIYF.

The chain employs TRBV7-3 and TRBJ1-2; TRBD1 agrees at 8 bases. Germline CDR1 SGHTA, CDR2 FQGTGA. V gave up 5 bases and J gave up 7 bases; unmatched junction bases: 12. This CDR3 has 15 amino acids. CDR3 residues: CASSPKGQGAGGYTF. CDR3 DNA: TGTGCCAGCAGCCCGAAAGGACAGGGAGCTGGTGGCTACACCTTC.